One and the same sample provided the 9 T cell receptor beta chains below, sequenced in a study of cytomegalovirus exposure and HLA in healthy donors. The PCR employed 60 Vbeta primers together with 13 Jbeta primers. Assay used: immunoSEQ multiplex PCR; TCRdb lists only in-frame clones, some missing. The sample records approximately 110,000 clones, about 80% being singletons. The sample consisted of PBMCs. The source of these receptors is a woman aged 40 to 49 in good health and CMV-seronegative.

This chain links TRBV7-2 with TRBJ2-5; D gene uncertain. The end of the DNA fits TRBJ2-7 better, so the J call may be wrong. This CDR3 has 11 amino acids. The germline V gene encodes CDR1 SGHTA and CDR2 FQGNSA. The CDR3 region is CASSSTYEQYF. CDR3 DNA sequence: TGTGCCAGCAGCTCCACCTACGAGCAGTACTTC.

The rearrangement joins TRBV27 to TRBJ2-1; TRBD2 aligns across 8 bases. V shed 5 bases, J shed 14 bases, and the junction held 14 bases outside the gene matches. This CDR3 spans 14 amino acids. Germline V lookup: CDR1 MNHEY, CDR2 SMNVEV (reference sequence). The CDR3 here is CASSPAGGGFQEFF. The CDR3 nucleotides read TGTGCCAGCAGTCCCGCGGGGGGAGGCTTCCAGGAGTTCTTC.

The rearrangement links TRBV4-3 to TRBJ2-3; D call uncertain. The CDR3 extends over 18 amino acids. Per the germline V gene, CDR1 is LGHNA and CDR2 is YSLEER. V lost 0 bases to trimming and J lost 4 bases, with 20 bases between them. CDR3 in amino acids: CASSQEIPARLHADTQYF. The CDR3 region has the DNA TGCGCCAGCAGCCAAGAGATTCCCGCTAGACTTCACGCAGATACGCAGTATTTT.

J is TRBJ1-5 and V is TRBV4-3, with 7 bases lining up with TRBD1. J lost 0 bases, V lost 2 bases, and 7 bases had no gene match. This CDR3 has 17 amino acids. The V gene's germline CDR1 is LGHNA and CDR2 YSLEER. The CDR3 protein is CASSQLWTGDSNQPQHF. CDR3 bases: TGCGCCAGCAGCCAACTGTGGACAGGAGATAGCAATCAGCCCCAGCATTTT.

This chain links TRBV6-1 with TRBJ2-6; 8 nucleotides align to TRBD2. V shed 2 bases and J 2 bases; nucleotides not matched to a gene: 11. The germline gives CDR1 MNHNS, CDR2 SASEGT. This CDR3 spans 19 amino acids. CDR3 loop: CASSESPRGGRPGANVLTF. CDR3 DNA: TGTGCCAGCAGTGAAAGCCCACGGGGGGGACGGCCTGGGGCCAACGTCCTGACTTTC.

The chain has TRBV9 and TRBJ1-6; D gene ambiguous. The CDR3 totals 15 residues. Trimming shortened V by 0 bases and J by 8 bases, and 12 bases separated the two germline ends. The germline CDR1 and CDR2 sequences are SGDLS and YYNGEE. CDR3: CASSVGAGRDSPLHF. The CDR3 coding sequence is TGTGCCAGCAGCGTAGGAGCGGGGAGGGATTCACCCCTCCACTTT.

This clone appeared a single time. This CDR3 is CAGGGGNTEAFF. The CDR3, as DNA: TGTGCCGGCGGGGGAGGGAACACTGAAGCTTTCTTT. The chain uses TRBV28 and TRBJ1-1; D might be TRBD1 (5 bases). Germline-derived CDR1 and CDR2 are MDHEN and SYDVKM. This CDR3 is built from 12 residues. V lost 11 bases and J 1 base, leaving 11 bases between the germline ends.

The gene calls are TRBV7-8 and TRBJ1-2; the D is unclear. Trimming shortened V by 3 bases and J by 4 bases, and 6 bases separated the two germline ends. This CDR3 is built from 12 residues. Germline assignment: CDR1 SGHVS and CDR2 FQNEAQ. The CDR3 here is CASSFEGYGYTF. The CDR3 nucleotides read TGTGCCAGCAGCTTTGAGGGCTATGGCTACACCTTC.

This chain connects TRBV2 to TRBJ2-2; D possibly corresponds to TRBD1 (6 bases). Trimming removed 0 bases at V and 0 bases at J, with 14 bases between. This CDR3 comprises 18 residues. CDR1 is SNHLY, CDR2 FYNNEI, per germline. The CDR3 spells CASSEAGGHDTNTGELFF. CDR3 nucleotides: TGTGCCAGCAGTGAAGCAGGGGGTCACGACACGAACACCGGGGAGCTGTTTTTT. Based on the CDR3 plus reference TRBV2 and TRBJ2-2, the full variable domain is EPEVTQTPSHQVTQMGQEVILRCVPISNHLYFYWYRQILGQKVEFLVSFYNNEISEKSEIFDDQFSVERPDGSNFTLKIRSTKLEDSAMYFCASSEAGGHDTNTGELFFGEGSRLTVL.